This T cell receptor beta chain was sequenced for a study of cytomegalovirus exposure and HLA in healthy donors. Healthy donors of bone marrow made up the group. This clone was detected a few times. Its matching antigen is unknown. PCR involved 60 Vbeta and 13 Jbeta primers. Libraries were prepared by immunoSEQ multiplex PCR; TCRdb keeps only in-frame clonotypes and omits some of them. In the table there are around 99,000 clones, about three quarters of which are singletons. The CDR3 runs 13 residues. Germline values: CDR1 LNHDA, CDR2 SQIVND (reference sequence). Trimming stripped 5 bases from V and 2 bases from J, with 9 bases between. Study results and caveats: One later analysis reportedly identified an Asian-associated ancestry cluster that showed fewer N-insertions than the approximately 670-donor mean. The analysis excluded some indistinguishable V segments, including TRBV6-2 and TRBV6-3.

The sequencing input was PBMCs. The sequence derives from a man aged 25 to 40 in good health and CMV-seronegative. The V and J genes are TRBV19 and TRBJ1-2, with no clear D. The CDR3 spells CASSVTANYGYTF. The DNA for the CDR3 is TGTGCCAGTAGTGTTACAGCAAACTATGGCTACACCTTC.